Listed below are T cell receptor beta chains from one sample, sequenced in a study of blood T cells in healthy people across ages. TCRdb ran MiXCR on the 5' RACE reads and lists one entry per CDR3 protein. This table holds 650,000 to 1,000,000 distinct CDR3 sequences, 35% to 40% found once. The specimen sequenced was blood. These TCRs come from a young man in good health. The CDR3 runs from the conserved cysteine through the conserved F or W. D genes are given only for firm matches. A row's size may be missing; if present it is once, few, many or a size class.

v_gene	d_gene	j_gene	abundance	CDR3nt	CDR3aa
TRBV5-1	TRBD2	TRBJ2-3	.	TGCGCCAGCAGCCGTGGGCGGGGGGCAGATACGCAGTATTTT	CASSRGRGADTQYF
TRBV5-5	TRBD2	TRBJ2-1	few	TGTGCCAGCAGCTTACGGACTAGCGGGGGGTCCTACGATGAGCAGTTCTTC	CASSLRTSGGSYDEQFF
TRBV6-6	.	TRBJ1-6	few	TGTGCCAGCACTCCCAGGGAGAATTCACCCCTCCACTTT	CASTPRENSPLHF
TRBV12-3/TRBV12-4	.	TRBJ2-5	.	TGTGCCAGCAGTAGGGGACGGCGGGGAGCATCTTTTTACCAAGAGACCCAGTACTTC	CASSRGRRGASFYQETQYF
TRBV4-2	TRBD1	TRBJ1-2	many	TGTGCCAGCAGCCCGACTCATGGGACAGGGGACGGCTACACCTTC	CASSPTHGTGDGYTF
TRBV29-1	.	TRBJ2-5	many	TGCAGCGTTGAACGGTCTTACCCAAAGACCCAGTACTTC	CSVERSYPKTQYF
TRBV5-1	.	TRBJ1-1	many	TGCGCCAGCAGCCAACAGGGTGGGAACACTGAAGCTTTCTTT	CASSQQGGNTEAFF
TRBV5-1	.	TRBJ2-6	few	TGCGCCAGCAGCACGGGACATCCCTCTGGGGCCAACGTCCTGACTTTC	CASSTGHPSGANVLTF
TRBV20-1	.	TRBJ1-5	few	TGCAGTGCTACCCATGGCGGTTTTCAGCCCCAGCATTTT	CSATHGGFQPQHF
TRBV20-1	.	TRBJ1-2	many	TGCAGTACACAGCCCGCATACTATGGCTACACCTTC	CSTQPAYYGYTF
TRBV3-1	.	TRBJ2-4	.	TGTGCCAGCAGCCAAGAGGGCCTGCCGGGCCCGAAGGCCAAAAACATTCAGTACTTC	CASSQEGLPGPKAKNIQYF
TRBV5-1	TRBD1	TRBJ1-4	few	TGCGCCAGCACCCGGGACAGTAATGAAAAACTGTTTTTT	CASTRDSNEKLFF
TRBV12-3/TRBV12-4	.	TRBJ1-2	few	TGTGCCAGCAATGAGAACCCCTCGGACTATGGCTACACCTTC	CASNENPSDYGYTF
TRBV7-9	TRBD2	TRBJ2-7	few	TGTGCCAGCACCCTACGGGGGGGAACCTCCTACGAGCAGTACTTC	CASTLRGGTSYEQYF
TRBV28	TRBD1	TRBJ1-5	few	TGTGCCAGCAGCTCCCGGGACAGACTCAATCAGCCCCAGCATTTT	CASSSRDRLNQPQHF
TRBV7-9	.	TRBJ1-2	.	TGTGCCAGCAGCTTAAGGCCCCCAGGGAAGAAATGGACTAACTATGGCTACACCTTC	CASSLRPPGKKWTNYGYTF
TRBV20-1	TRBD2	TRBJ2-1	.	TGCAGTGCTAGTAGCGGGGGGTTTTTCGATGAGCAGTTCTTC	CSASSGGFFDEQFF
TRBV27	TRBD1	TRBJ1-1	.	TGTGCCAGCAGTTTCCTTTACAGGGGGGCCACTGAAGCTTTCTTT	CASSFLYRGATEAFF
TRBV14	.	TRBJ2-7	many	TGTGCCAGCAGCCAAGAGCTCTACAGCTCCTACGAGCAGTACTTC	CASSQELYSSYEQYF
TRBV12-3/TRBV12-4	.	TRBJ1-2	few	TGTGTCAGCAGTTTCTCCGGGCCCTATGGCTACACCTTC	CVSSFSGPYGYTF
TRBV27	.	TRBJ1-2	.	TGTGCCAGCAGTTTATCTTCCAGGGAGGCGTTGGACTATGGCTACACCTTC	CASSLSSREALDYGYTF
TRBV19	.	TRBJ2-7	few	TGTGCCAGTAGTATTCAGGACACCGTTTACAATGAGCAGTACTTC	CASSIQDTVYNEQYF
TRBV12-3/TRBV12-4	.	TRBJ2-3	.	TGTGCCAGCGGGAAGGACATGCCCACAGATACGCAGTATTTT	CASGKDMPTDTQYF
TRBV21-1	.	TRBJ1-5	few	TGTGCCAGCAGCACAGGGGGGAGGAGCAATCAGCCCCAGCATTTT	CASSTGGRSNQPQHF
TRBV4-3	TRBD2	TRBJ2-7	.	TGCGCCAGCAGCCCCAGACTAGCGGGGGTGACCTACAATGAGCAGTACTTC	CASSPRLAGVTYNEQYF
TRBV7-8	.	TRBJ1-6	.	TGTGCCAGCAGCCTTTGCAGGGTTAGCTCCTATAATTCACCCCTCCACTTT	CASSLCRVSSYNSPLHF
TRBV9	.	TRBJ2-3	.	TGTGCCAGCAGCGCCGAAGGGGAAGTAACAGATACGCAGTATTTT	CASSAEGEVTDTQYF
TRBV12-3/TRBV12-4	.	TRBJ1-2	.	TGTGCCAGCAGCCTAGCCGTGAGGGTGGGCCCCTATGGCTACACCTTC	CASSLAVRVGPYGYTF
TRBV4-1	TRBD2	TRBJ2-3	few	TGCGCCAGCAGCCAAGTAGCGGGGGGGCCGACAAATACGCAGTATTTT	CASSQVAGGPTNTQYF
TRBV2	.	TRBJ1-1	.	TGTGCCAGCCTCAGGTCGATGAACACTGAAGCTTTCTTT	CASLRSMNTEAFF
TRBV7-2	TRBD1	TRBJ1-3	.	TGTGCCAGCAGCCCGACAGGGGTCGGAAACACCATATATTTT	CASSPTGVGNTIYF
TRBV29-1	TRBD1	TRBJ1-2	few	TGCAGCGACCTGGGGGGACAGCCATCACACTATGGCTACACCTTC	CSDLGGQPSHYGYTF
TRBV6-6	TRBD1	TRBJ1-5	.	TGTGCCAGCAGGGAGACAGGGCGAGTTGGCAATCAGCCCCAGCATTTT	CASRETGRVGNQPQHF
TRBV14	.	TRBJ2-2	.	TGTGCCAGCAGCCAAGATCGGCCCGGGGTAGGGGAGCTGTTTTTT	CASSQDRPGVGELFF
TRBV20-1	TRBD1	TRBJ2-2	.	TGCAGTGCTAGAGGGAGGACAGGCCTCGCGAACACCGGGGAGCTGTTTTTT	CSARGRTGLANTGELFF
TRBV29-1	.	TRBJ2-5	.	TGCAGCGGCATAGACTCCATTCAAGAGACCCAGTACTTC	CSGIDSIQETQYF
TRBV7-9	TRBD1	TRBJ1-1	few	TGTGCCAGCAGCCGGAATCTACAGGGGGCGATAACTGAAGCTTTCTTT	CASSRNLQGAITEAFF
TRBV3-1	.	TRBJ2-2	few	TGTGCCAGCAGCGCTCCGGGACCCAACCCTGAGCTGTTTTTT	CASSAPGPNPELFF
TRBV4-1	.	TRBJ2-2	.	TGCGCCAGCAGCCAAGATGGGGTGTTTGCCGGGGAGCTGTTTTTT	CASSQDGVFAGELFF
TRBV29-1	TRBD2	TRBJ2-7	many	TGCAGCGTTACTAAGCGGGGATCGGTGGACGAGCAGTACTTC	CSVTKRGSVDEQYF
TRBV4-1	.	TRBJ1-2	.	TGCGCCAGCAGCCCGGATACGGCAGTCTATGGCTACACCTTC	CASSPDTAVYGYTF
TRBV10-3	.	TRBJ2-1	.	TGTGCCATCAGTGAACAGCTAGGCTCCTACAATGAGCAGTCCTTC	CAISEQLGSYNEQSF
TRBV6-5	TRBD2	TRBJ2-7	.	TGTGCCAGCCGCAAGACTAGCGGGGCGATTTACAATGAGCAGTACTTC	CASRKTSGAIYNEQYF
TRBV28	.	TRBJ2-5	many	TGTGCCAGCAGACCTCATCAAGAGACCCAGTACTTC	CASRPHQETQYF
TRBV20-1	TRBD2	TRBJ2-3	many	TGCAGTGCTAGAACTAGCGGGGACACAGATACGCAGTATTTT	CSARTSGDTDTQYF
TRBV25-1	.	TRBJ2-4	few	TGTGCCAGCAGTCCGGCAGGGGTAAACATTCAGTACTTC	CASSPAGVNIQYF
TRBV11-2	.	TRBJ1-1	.	TGTGCCAGCGGACAGAGGGACGCTTTCTTT	CASGQRDAFF
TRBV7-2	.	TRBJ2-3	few	TGTGCCAGCAAAGACCGGTCACTTTCTACAGATACGCAGTATTTT	CASKDRSLSTDTQYF
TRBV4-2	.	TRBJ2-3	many	TGTGCCAGCAGCCAACTCCCGGGGGGCCGCACAGATACGCAGTATTTT	CASSQLPGGRTDTQYF
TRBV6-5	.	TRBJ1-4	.	TGTGCCAGCAGTCCTCAGGGGCCCTCAACTAATGAAAAACTGTTTTTT	CASSPQGPSTNEKLFF